Following are 12 T cell receptor beta chains from one sample sequenced in a study of cytomegalovirus exposure and HLA in healthy donors. Primers for the PCR totalled 60 Vbeta and 13 Jbeta. Method: immunoSEQ multiplex PCR; TCRdb's copy keeps in-frame clones and lacks some. The sample yields about 110,000 clones, 69% seen once. What was sequenced was PBMCs. All receptors come from a woman aged 70-85 years in good health and CMV-seropositive.

This clone was observed a handful of times. The rearrangement uses TRBV19 and TRBJ1-2, with D perhaps matching TRBD1 (5 bases). V was shortened by 1 base and J by 8 bases, with 17 bases between the two germline ends. CDR1 is LNHDA, CDR2 SQIVND, per germline (reference sequence). This CDR3 contains 15 residues. The CDR3 coding sequence is TGTGCCAGTAGTATAGGTTACCAGGGTGGATTCGGCTACACCTTC. Translating gives CASSIGYQGGFGYTF.

The rearrangement uses TRBV14 and TRBJ2-1; TRBD2 is a possible D gene (5 bases). The CDR3 is 15 amino acids. V was pared by 5 bases and J by 2 bases, with 13 bases between. Germline V gives CDR1 SGHDN, CDR2 FVKESK. The CDR3 DNA follows: TGTGCCAGCAGCGGACCGGGATTCACCTACAATGAGCAGTTCTTC. Translating it yields CASSGPGFTYNEQFF.

This clone was seen a single time. This rearrangement joins TRBV10-3 to TRBJ2-2, with 7 bases fitting TRBD1. The CDR3 has 13 amino acids. Trimming removed 8 bases from V and 2 bases from J; junction bases left unmatched: 2. Germline lookup yields CDR1 ENHRY and CDR2 SYGVKD. The CDR3 loop reads CAIGTANTGELFF. CDR3 sequence (DNA): TGTGCCATCGGGACAGCCAACACCGGGGAGCTGTTTTTT.

In its sample, this clone was seen once. The rearrangement joins TRBV6-6 to TRBJ1-4; a possible D gene is TRBD1 (6 bases). The CDR3 extends over 14 amino acids. In germline, CDR1 is MNHNY, CDR2 SVGAGI (reference sequence). V dropped 8 bases and J dropped 7 bases, with 17 bases sitting between them. The CDR3 DNA is TGTGCCAGCCGAACCGGGACACTGGGTGAAAAACTGTTTTTT. Translated, it gives CASRTGTLGEKLFF.

This rearrangement joins TRBV27 to TRBJ1-5, with D tentatively TRBD1 (6 bases). The CDR3 spans 16 residues. Looked up from germline, CDR1 is MNHEY and CDR2 is SMNVEV (reference sequence). V was pared by 4 bases and J by 7 bases, with 20 bases between. The CDR3 coding sequence is TGTGCCAGCAGTTCGCGACAGGACCTACTAGGACAGCCCCAGCATTTT. Encoded protein: CASSSRQDLLGQPQHF.

The chain uses TRBV6-1 and TRBJ1-6; D ambiguous. CDR3 length equals 18 residues. V was cut by 2 bases and J by 0 bases, with 14 bases left in between. Looked up from germline, CDR1 is MNHNS and CDR2 is SASEGT. CDR3 sequence reads: CASSESMSVGSYNSPLHF. The CDR3 nucleotides read TGTGCCAGCAGTGAATCTATGAGCGTGGGCTCCTATAATTCACCCCTCCACTTT.

This chain joins TRBV6-1 and TRBJ1-4; possible D gene TRBD1, 6 bases. The CDR3 runs to 15 residues. Germline V lookup: CDR1 MNHNS, CDR2 SASEGT. The V end was cut by 4 bases, the J end by 10 bases, with 19 bases between. CDR3 protein: CASSGQSGDKSKLFF. CDR3 nucleotide sequence: TGTGCCAGCAGTGGCCAGTCCGGGGACAAGTCAAAACTGTTTTTT.

V is TRBV27 and J is TRBJ1-4; maybe TRBD1 (5 bases). The CDR3 loop spans 15 amino acids. The ends were cut back, 5 bases at V and 7 bases at J, with 17 bases in the middle. The V gene's germline CDR1 is MNHEY and CDR2 SMNVEV (reference sequence). CDR3 residues: CASSIPGGSGEKLFF. CDR3 sequence (DNA): TGTGCCAGCAGTATACCGGGGGGGAGTGGTGAAAAACTGTTTTTT.

V and J are TRBV11-2 and TRBJ1-3; the match to TRBD1 covers 10 bases. The CDR3 extends over 17 amino acids. With V trimmed by 3 bases and J by 2 bases, 7 bases remained unmatched. CDR1 is SGHAT, CDR2 FQNNGV, per germline. DNA for the CDR3: TGTGCCAGCAGCTTGGGGACAGGGGTTTCTGCTGGAAACACCATATATTTT. Residues: CASSLGTGVSAGNTIYF.

This chain joins TRBV30 and TRBJ1-1; D is ambiguous. This CDR3 contains 14 residues. CDR1 and CDR2 (germline): GTSNPN, SVGIG (reference sequence). Trimming removed 0 bases at V and 4 bases at J, with 12 bases between. In nucleotides, the CDR3 is TGTGCCTGGAGTGTGCACCCGGCGGGCACTGAAGCTTTCTTT. This sequence encodes CAWSVHPAGTEAFF.

The chain carries TRBV10-3 and TRBJ2-7; D is possibly TRBD1 (6 bases). CDR1 and CDR2 (germline): ENHRY, SYGVKD. V shed 6 bases and J shed 0 bases, with 15 bases lying between them. The CDR3 runs 15 residues. The CDR3 bases are TGTGCCATCAGCCTGGACAGATCCTACTCCTACGAGCAGTACTTC. Translated: CAISLDRSYSYEQYF.

This sequence joins TRBV7-8 and TRBJ1-6; D possibly corresponds to TRBD1 (5 bases). The V end was cut by 0 bases, the J end by 7 bases, with 16 bases between. Germline assignment: CDR1 SGHVS and CDR2 FQNEAQ. This CDR3 contains 17 residues. The CDR3 reads CASSLASVGRVNSPLHF. The CDR3 DNA reads as TGTGCCAGCAGCTTAGCTTCGGTCGGCAGGGTGAATTCACCCCTCCACTTT.